Given below is one T cell receptor beta chain in context. Its antigen is unidentified. The data stem from a study of cytomegalovirus exposure and HLA in healthy donors. Overall study context: HLA-typed donors contributed 80 million to 85 million unique TCRs, which were held in an early data release.

Primers: 60 Vbeta forward and 13 Jbeta reverse. Assay: immunoSEQ multiplex PCR; the TCRdb copy retains only in-frame clones and omits some. The top ten clones hold about a sixth of a sample with some 100,000 clones, over 55% of them seen once. The study's findings and limits: The study listed 150 to 200 cytomegalovirus-associated TCR beta chains. Published work reported that the classifier diagnosed cytomegalovirus status with high specificity and sensitivity. TCR beta chains associated with HLA were, in a later analysis, more clonally expanded than equally common others.

V shed 4 bases and J 10 bases; nucleotides not matched to a gene: 8. This CDR3 is built from 14 residues. Germline V CDR1 and CDR2: SGHAT, FQNNGV. Sequencing was done on a sample of PBMCs. This receptor was identified in a woman under 30 in good health and CMV-seropositive. V gene TRBV11-2 combines with J gene TRBJ1-4, with TRBD1 matching over 8 bases. CDR3 amino acids: CASSSSPGGAKLFF. In DNA, the CDR3 is TGTGCCAGCAGCTCCTCGCCAGGGGGCGCAAAACTGTTTTTT.